Reported below is one T cell receptor (beta chain). This clonotype was seen only a few times. No cognate antigen has been identified for it. Qualities for individual bases were not recorded, and no much larger clone is one base off. Library generation was performed with 5' RACE. Sequencing relied on an Illumina HiSeq 2500. A second PCR of roughly 7 to 11 cycles was performed with a sample-barcoded 5' primer and a J-beta primer mix. A unique molecular identifier was introduced onto each TCR beta cDNA molecule by a template-switch 5' adaptor carrying 12 random nucleotides. Each sample yielded at least 2.5 million CDR3-containing paired-end reads. All of the RNA was converted into first-strand cDNA using the Mint cDNA synthesis kit, with a TRBC-specific oligonucleotide serving as the primer. Following uracil-DNA glycosylase treatment, all cDNA underwent a first 18-cycle PCR with the universal primers M1SS and BC2_uni_R. From the authors' description of their analysis: For normalization, 1 million high-quality reads, each with a distinct molecular identifier, were randomly selected from each sample. Instead of being binned into consensus sequences, reads with shared molecular identifiers were discarded. MiTCR, with a Q25 quality threshold and the strictest error-elimination algorithm, was used for CDR3 identification, clonotype clustering and error correction. A nonparametric unseen species model with Euler transformation was used to estimate lower-bound total TCR beta diversity. Through fastp at Q25 and MiXCR, TCRdb rebuilt clones from the public reads, retaining in-frame beta chains. Under each unique CDR3 protein, matching rows form one entry showing the most common genes and DNA. The V and J calls shown here were made by TCRdb, not taken from the authors' results. This sample is represented by around 970,000 distinct CDR3 sequences; about 53% of them were singletons. The ten largest account for over 20% of the sample.

The 39 donors, aged about 6 to 95 years, were systemically healthy Caucasian individuals from Russia. Around 10 milliliters of peripheral blood were drawn from each donor into EDTA-treated Vacutainer tubes. Ficoll-Paque density-gradient centrifugation was used to isolate PBMCs, with at least 6.5 million per sample. Total RNA, at least 6 micrograms per sample, was extracted from PBMCs with Trizol reagent. Naive CD45RAhigh/CD27high T cell percentages were measured by flow cytometry on a PBMC aliquot from every donor. This entry comes from a study of blood T cells in healthy people across ages (dated by TCRdb to about 2015). With regard to the full study: In model experiments, template switching captured roughly one uniquely barcoded TCR beta cDNA molecule for every two T cells. The study measured age-related changes in TCR beta repertoire diversity using deep sequencing normalized with unique cDNA molecular identifiers. The donors were divided into four age groups: young (average about 16 years), middle-aged (over 35), aged (about 56) and long-lived (about 80). To avoid experimental bias, donors of different ages were spread randomly across the sequencing lanes. The study analyzed two additional independent replicas of 1 million unique cDNA reads from the same blood draw for two donors, one aged 18 to 29 and one aged 80 or older. On the study overall, not on this receptor specifically: Observed TCR beta diversity per million T cells fell roughly linearly with age, and a significant reduction was already apparent by age roughly 40. Estimates of total diversity based on one million sequenced T cells were considered lower bounds and underestimates. The percentage of naive T cells measured by flow cytometry correlated strongly with observed TCR beta diversity. Because the CMV infection status of the donors was unknown, age-related changes in expanded clonotypes may potentially have been confounded. The long-lived group showed more naive CD4+ T cells, fewer expanded clones and increased TCR diversity than the aged group, suggesting age selection. Because profiling used bulk unsorted PBMCs, naive and antigen-experienced compartments could not be compared conclusively.

The CDR3 starts with the cysteine, ends with the phenylalanine, and has 15 residues. CDR3 DNA is the only sequence kept; it has 45 bases, read in frame from the first base. CDR1 and CDR2 were assigned from the germline V gene (reference sequence) as SGHNT and YYREEE. The clonotype was recovered from a woman aged 55-75 years in good health. Material for sequencing was blood. The rearranged chain carries TRBV5-4 and TRBJ2-7, and 7 junctional nucleotides match TRBD2. Matching the DNA end better, TRBJ2-5 makes the J call doubtful. This receptor has the CDR3 CASSSTLAEEETQYF. The DNA reads TGTGCCAGCAGTTCGACCCTAGCGGAAGAAGAGACCCAGTACTTC.